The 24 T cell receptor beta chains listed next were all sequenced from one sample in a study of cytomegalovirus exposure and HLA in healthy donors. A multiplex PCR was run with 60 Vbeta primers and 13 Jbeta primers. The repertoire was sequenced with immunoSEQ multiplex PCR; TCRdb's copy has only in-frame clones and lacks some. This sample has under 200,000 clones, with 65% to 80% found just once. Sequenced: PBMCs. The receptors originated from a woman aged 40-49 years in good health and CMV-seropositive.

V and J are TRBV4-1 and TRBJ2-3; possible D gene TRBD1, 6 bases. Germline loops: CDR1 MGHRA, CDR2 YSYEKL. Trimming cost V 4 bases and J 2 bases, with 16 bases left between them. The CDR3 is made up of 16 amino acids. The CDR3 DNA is TGCGCCAGCAGCCCAGGGGCCGGGGTCCACACAGATACGCAGTATTTT. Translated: CASSPGAGVHTDTQYF.

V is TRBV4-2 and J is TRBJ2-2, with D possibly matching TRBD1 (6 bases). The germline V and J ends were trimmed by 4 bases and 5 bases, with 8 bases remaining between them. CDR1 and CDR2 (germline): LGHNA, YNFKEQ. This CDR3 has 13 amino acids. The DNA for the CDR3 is TGTGCCAGCAGCCGGCAGGGGACCGGGGAGCTGTTTTTT. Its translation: CASSRQGTGELFF.

CDR3 nucleotides: TGTGCCAGTAGGCTCACAGGGCCAGGAAACACCATATATTTT. This encodes CASRLTGPGNTIYF. The J gene is TRBJ1-3, the V gene TRBV19, with a weak D call TRBD1 (6 bases). Germline V CDR1 and CDR2: LNHDA, SQIVND (reference sequence). Trimming pared 6 bases from V and 4 bases from J, leaving 13 bases between. The CDR3 runs to 14 residues. Drawing the rest from reference TRBV19 and TRBJ1-3, the complete variable domain is DGGITQSPKYLFRKEGQNVTLSCEQNLNHDAMYWYRQDPGQGLRLIYYSQIVNDFQKGDIAEGYSVSREKKESFPLTVTSAQKNPTAFYLCASRLTGPGNTIYFGEGSWLTVV.

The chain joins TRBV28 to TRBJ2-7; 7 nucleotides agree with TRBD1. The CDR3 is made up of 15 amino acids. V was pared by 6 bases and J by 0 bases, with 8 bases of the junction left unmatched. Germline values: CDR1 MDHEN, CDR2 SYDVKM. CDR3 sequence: CASSSRGISSYEQYF. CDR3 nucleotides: TGTGCCAGCAGCTCCAGGGGGATCAGCTCCTACGAGCAGTACTTC. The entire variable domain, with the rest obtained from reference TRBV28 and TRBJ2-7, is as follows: DVKVTQSSRYLVKRTGEKVFLECVQDMDHENMFWYRQDPGLGLRLIYFSYDVKMKEKGDIPEGYSVSREKKERFSLILESASTNQTSMYLCASSSRGISSYEQYFGPGTRLTVT.

The CDR3 sequence: CASSPRGQGVLETQYF. The CDR3 bases are TGTGCCAGCTCACCAAGGGGACAGGGGGTGTTGGAGACCCAGTACTTC. The chain combines TRBV18 with TRBJ2-5, with 11 bases fitting TRBD1. With 2 bases clipped from V and 5 bases from J, the junction kept 7 bases outside the gene matches. Per germline, CDR1 KGHSH and CDR2 LQKENI. The CDR3 is made up of 16 amino acids.

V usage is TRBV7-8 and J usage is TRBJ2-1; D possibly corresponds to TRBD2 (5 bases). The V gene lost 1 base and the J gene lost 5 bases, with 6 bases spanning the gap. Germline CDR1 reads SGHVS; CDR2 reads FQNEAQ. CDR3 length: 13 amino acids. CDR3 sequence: CASSLVGNNEQFF. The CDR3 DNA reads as TGTGCCAGCAGCTTAGTCGGGAACAATGAGCAGTTCTTC.

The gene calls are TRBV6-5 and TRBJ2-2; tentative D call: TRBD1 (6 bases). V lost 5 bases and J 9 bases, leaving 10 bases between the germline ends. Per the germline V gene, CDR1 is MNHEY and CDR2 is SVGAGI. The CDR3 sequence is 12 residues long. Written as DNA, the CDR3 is TGTGCCAGCAGTCCACAGGGCCGGGAGCTGTTTTTT. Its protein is CASSPQGRELFF.

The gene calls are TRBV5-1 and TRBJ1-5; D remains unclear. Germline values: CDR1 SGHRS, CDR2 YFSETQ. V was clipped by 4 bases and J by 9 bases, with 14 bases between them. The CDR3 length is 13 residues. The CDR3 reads CASSPRVNGPQHF. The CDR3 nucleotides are TGCGCCAGCAGCCCTCGGGTCAATGGGCCCCAGCATTTT.

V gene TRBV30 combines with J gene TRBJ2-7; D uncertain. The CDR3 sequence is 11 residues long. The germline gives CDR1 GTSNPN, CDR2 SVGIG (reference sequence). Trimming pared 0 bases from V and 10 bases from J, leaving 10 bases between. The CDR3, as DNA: TGTGCCTGGAGTGTCACACCATCTCAGTACTTC. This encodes CAWSVTPSQYF.

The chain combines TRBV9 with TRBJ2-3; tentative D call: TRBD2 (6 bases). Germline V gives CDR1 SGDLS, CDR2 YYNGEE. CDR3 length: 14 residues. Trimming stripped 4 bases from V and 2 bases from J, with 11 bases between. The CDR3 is CASSPSSVTDTQYF. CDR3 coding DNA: TGTGCCAGCAGCCCTTCTAGCGTCACAGATACGCAGTATTTT.

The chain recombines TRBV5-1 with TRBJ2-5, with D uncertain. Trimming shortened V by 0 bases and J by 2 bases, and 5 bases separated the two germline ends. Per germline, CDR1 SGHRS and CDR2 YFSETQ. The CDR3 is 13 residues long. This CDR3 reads CASSLGRQETQYF. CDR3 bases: TGCGCCAGCAGCTTGGGCAGACAAGAGACCCAGTACTTC.

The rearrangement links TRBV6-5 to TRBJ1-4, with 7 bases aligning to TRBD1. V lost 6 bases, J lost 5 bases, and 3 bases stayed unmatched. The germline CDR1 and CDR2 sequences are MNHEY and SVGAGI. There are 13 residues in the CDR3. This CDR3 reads CASRLTGNEKLFF. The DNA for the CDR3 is TGTGCCAGCAGGCTGACAGGGAATGAAAAACTGTTTTTT.

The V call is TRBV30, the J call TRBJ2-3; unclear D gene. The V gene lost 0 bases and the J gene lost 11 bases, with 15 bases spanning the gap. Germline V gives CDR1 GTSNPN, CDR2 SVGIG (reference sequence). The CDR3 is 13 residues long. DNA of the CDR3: TGTGCCTGGAGTGTACTCCCTCAATTATTGCAGTATTTT. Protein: CAWSVLPQLLQYF.

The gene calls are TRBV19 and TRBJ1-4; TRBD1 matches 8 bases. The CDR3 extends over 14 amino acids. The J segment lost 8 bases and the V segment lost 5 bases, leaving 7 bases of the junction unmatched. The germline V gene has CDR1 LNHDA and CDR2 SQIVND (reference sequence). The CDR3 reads CASSGTGAEEKLFF. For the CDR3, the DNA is TGTGCCAGTAGTGGGACAGGTGCGGAGGAAAAACTGTTTTTT.

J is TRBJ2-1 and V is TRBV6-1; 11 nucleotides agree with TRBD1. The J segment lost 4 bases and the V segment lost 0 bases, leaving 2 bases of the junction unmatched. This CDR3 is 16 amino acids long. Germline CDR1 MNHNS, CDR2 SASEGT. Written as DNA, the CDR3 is TGTGCCAGCAGTGAAGCGGGGACAGGGGGGTACAATGAGCAGTTCTTC. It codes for CASSEAGTGGYNEQFF.

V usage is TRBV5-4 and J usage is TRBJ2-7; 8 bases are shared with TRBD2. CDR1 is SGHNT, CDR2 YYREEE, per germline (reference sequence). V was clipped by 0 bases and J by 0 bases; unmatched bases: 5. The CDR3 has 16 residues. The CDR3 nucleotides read TGTGCCAGCAGCTTGGGATCGGCGGGAGGCTCCTACGAGCAGTACTTC. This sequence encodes CASSLGSAGGSYEQYF.

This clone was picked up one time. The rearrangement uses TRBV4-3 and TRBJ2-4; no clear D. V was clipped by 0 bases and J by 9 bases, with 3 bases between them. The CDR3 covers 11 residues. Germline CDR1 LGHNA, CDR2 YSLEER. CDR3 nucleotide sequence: TGCGCCAGCAGCCAAGATCGCATTCAGTACTTC. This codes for CASSQDRIQYF.

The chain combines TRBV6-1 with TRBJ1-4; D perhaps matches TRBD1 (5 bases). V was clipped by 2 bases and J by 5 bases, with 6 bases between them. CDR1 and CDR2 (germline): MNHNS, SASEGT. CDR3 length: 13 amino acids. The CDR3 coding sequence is TGTGCCAGCAGTGAACAGGGAAATGAAAAACTGTTTTTT. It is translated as CASSEQGNEKLFF.

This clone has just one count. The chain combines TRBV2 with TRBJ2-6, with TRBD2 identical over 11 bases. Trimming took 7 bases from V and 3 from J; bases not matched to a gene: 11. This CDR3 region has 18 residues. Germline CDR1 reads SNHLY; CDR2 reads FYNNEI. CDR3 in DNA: TGTGCCAGCACCCAGGCCCCTAGCGGGAGGCTTGGGGCCAACGTCCTGACTTTC. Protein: CASTQAPSGRLGANVLTF. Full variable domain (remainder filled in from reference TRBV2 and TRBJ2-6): EPEVTQTPSHQVTQMGQEVILRCVPISNHLYFYWYRQILGQKVEFLVSFYNNEISEKSEIFDDQFSVERPDGSNFTLKIRSTKLEDSAMYFCASTQAPSGRLGANVLTFGAGSRLTVL.

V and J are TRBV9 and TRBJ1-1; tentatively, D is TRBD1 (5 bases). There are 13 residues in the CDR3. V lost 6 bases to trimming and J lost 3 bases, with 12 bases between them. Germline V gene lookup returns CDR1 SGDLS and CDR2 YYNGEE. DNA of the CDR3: TGTGCCAGCACATCGGGGGTTGACACTGAAGCTTTCTTT. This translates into CASTSGVDTEAFF.

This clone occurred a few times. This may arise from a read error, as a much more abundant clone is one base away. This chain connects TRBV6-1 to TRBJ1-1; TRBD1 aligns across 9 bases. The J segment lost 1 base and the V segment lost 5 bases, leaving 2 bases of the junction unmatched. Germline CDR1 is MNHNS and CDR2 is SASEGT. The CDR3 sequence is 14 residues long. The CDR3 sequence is CASSSGQGNTEAFF. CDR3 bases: TGTGCCAGCAGTTCGGGACAGGGGAACACTGAAGCTTTCTTT.

The CDR3 sequence: CASSPTGSVINTEAFF. CDR3 coding DNA: TGTGCCAGCAGCCCGACAGGGTCGGTGATCAACACTGAAGCTTTCTTT. J is TRBJ1-1 and V is TRBV6-6, with 7 bases fitting TRBD1. Germline CDR1 and CDR2: MNHNY and SVGAGI (reference sequence). The CDR3 spans 16 residues. Losses at the gene ends were 6 bases for V and 2 bases for J; bases not matched to a gene: 12.

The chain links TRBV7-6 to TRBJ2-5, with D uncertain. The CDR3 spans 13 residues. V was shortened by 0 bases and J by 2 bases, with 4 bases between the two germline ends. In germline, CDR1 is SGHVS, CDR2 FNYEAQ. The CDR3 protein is CASSLATQETQYF. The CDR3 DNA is TGTGCCAGCAGCTTAGCGACTCAAGAGACCCAGTACTTC.

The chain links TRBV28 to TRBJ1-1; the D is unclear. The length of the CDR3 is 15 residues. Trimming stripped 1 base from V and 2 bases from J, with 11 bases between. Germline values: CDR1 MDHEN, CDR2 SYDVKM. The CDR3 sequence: CASSLSTAGNTEAFF. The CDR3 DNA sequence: TGTGCCAGCAGTTTATCCACAGCGGGAAACACTGAAGCTTTCTTT. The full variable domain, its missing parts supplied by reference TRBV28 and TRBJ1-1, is DVKVTQSSRYLVKRTGEKVFLECVQDMDHENMFWYRQDPGLGLRLIYFSYDVKMKEKGDIPEGYSVSREKKERFSLILESASTNQTSMYLCASSLSTAGNTEAFFGQGTRLTVV.